Below are 18 T cell receptor beta chains sequenced from a single sample in a study of T cells in Graves' hyperthyroidism and ophthalmopathy. The investigators amplified TCR beta CDR3 regions from RNA transcripts. Primed by the HTBI set, a first-round RT-PCR was run on the TCR CDR3. From the multiplex PCR reads, TCRdb called clonotypes with MiXCR, one entry per CDR3 protein. The repertoire includes 560,000 or so distinct CDR3 sequences, around 42% of them detected once, and 8.2% sits in the top ten. Input material: peripheral blood or thyroid tissue (not recorded which). The receptors were gathered from a woman aged 18-29 years with Graves' hyperthyroidism.

This clonotype was counted between two and nine times. V usage is TRBV9 and J usage is TRBJ1-4, with no clear D. Between the trimmed V and J ends, which lost 5 bases and 2 bases, there was a span of 10 bases. Germline V CDR1 and CDR2: SGDLS, YYNGEE. The CDR3 is made up of 14 amino acids. DNA of the CDR3: TGTGCCAGCAGTTCCGATACGACTAATGAAAAACTGTTTTTT. Translating it yields CASSSDTTNEKLFF.

This clonotype came up many times. The chain joins TRBV7-9 to TRBJ1-1; D call uncertain. The ends were cut back, 4 bases at V and 7 bases at J, with 7 bases in the middle. The CDR3 is made up of 11 amino acids. From germline, CDR1 is SEHNR and CDR2 FQNEAQ (reference sequence). The CDR3 loop reads CASSSPFEAFF. CDR3 bases: TGTGCCAGCAGCTCCCCTTTTGAAGCTTTCTTT. Full variable domain (rest looked up from reference TRBV7-9 and TRBJ1-1): DTGVSQNPRHKITKRGQNVTFRCDPISEHNRLYWYRQTLGQGPEFLTYFQNEAQLEKSRLLSDRFSAERPKGSFSTLEIQRTEQGDSAMYLCASSSPFEAFFGQGTRLTVV.

This clonotype was observed a few times. Germline and junction disagree at one end, which may indicate a read error. The chain has TRBV10-2 and TRBJ2-5, with D tentatively TRBD1 or TRBD2 (7 bases each). Germline V CDR1 and CDR2: WSHSY, SAAADI. CDR3 length: 15 residues. This CDR3 reads CASTRQGGVQETQYF. CDR3 DNA sequence: TGTGCCAGCACACGACAGGGAGGGGTACAAGAGACCCAGTACTTC.

Remarks on this clonotype: The final CDR3 position lacks the conserved phenylalanine or tryptophan, pointing to a likely read error. The DNA is omitted, as the CDR3 cannot be located on it reliably, and the CDR3 follows TCRdb's listing. This chain uses TRBV29-1 with TRBJ1-4; no DNA check was done on the table's D call, TRBD1. Germline assignment: CDR1 SQVTM and CDR2 ANQGSEA. The CDR3 numbers 8 amino acids, ends counted. The CDR3 reads CSVEGGSL.

This chain uses TRBV6-6 with TRBJ1-2; perhaps TRBD1 as D (6 bases). The CDR3 extends over 13 amino acids. Germline CDR1 reads MNHNY; CDR2 reads SVGAGI (reference sequence). V was pared by 3 bases and J by 4 bases, with 9 bases between. CDR3 amino acids: CASSYPQGYGYTF. The CDR3 coding sequence is TGTGCCAGCAGTTATCCACAGGGCTATGGCTACACCTTC.

In its sample, this clonotype was seen many times. V gene TRBV19 combines with J gene TRBJ2-7; 7 bases match TRBD1. This CDR3 comprises 15 residues. In germline, CDR1 is LNHDA, CDR2 SQIVND (reference sequence). V was clipped by 5 bases and J by 0 bases; unmatched bases: 7. The CDR3 spells CASSAGQASSYEQYF. The CDR3 coding sequence is TGTGCCAGTAGTGCTGGACAGGCAAGCTCCTACGAGCAGTACTTC.

This chain links TRBV2 with TRBJ2-7, with TRBD1 matching over 12 bases. The CDR3 loop spans 16 amino acids. Germline CDR1 and CDR2: SNHLY and FYNNEI. The V gene end was trimmed by 6 bases and the J gene end by 6 bases; junction bases not matched to a gene: 12. The CDR3: CASSIPGQGASFEQYF. The DNA for the CDR3 is TGTGCCAGCAGCATTCCGGGACAGGGGGCAAGCTTCGAGCAGTACTTC.

This clonotype was detected only a few times. The chain recombines TRBV10-3 with TRBJ1-2; the match to TRBD1 covers 8 bases. The V gene's germline CDR1 is ENHRY and CDR2 SYGVKD. CDR3 size: 13 residues. V was pared by 10 bases and J by 4 bases, with 8 bases of the junction left unmatched. The CDR3 DNA follows: TGTGCCAGCAGCCAGGGACAGGTCTATGGCTACACCTTC. Translation gives CASSQGQVYGYTF.

This clonotype came up a few times. V usage is TRBV7-2 and J usage is TRBJ1-1; 8 bases line up with TRBD1. The CDR3 consists of 15 residues. Germline lookup yields CDR1 SGHTA and CDR2 FQGNSA. V trimming: 2 bases; J trimming: 3 bases; junction bases outside the gene matches: 5. Written as DNA, the CDR3 is TGTGCCAGCAGCTTACAGTCAGGGGGCGACACTGAAGCTTTCTTT. It yields the protein CASSLQSGGDTEAFF.

Remarks on this clonotype: The final CDR3 position lacks the conserved phenylalanine or tryptophan, pointing to a likely read error. The DNA is omitted, as the CDR3 cannot be located on it reliably, and the CDR3 follows TCRdb's listing. The chain is built from TRBV7-8 and TRBJ1-1; the table's D gene call, TRBD1, was not cross checked with the DNA. The CDR3 comprises 9 residues, both ends counted. CDR1 is SGHVS and CDR2 is FQNEAQ in the germline V gene. The CDR3 reads CASTPGRFS.

In DNA form, the CDR3 reads TGCAGCTTCGACTATGGCTACACCTTC. It codes for CSFDYGYTF. This sequence joins TRBV29-1 and TRBJ1-2; D remains unclear. Germline loops: CDR1 SQVTM, CDR2 ANQGSEA. This CDR3 spans 9 amino acids. Trimming took off 8 bases at V and 3 bases at J, with 4 bases between the two ends.

J is TRBJ1-1 and V is TRBV7-9; D is unresolved. With 6 bases removed from V and 5 bases from J, the gap between germline ends came to 13 bases. Germline lookup yields CDR1 SEHNR and CDR2 FQNEAQ (reference sequence). This CDR3 has 13 residues. CDR3 protein: CASSEAGLTEAFF. As DNA, the CDR3 is TGTGCCAGCAGTGAAGCGGGGTTGACTGAAGCTTTCTTT.

Concerning this clonotype: With a much larger clone just one base away, this may be a read error. This chain uses TRBV7-9 with TRBJ1-2, with 8 bases identical to TRBD1. The length of the CDR3 is 15 residues. V lost 7 bases and J lost 7; bases outside the gene matches: 14. The germline CDR1 and CDR2 sequences are SEHNR and FQNEAQ (reference sequence). In nucleotides, the CDR3 is TGTGCCAGCACCCCAGGACAGGGAGGAATTAGTGGCTACACCTTC. Translating it yields CASTPGQGGISGYTF. Full variable domain (outside the CDR3, taken from reference TRBV7-9 and TRBJ1-2): DTGVSQNPRHKITKRGQNVTFRCDPISEHNRLYWYRQTLGQGPEFLTYFQNEAQLEKSRLLSDRFSAERPKGSFSTLEIQRTEQGDSAMYLCASTPGQGGISGYTFGSGTRLTVV.

This clonotype was seen once. The chain joins TRBV25-1 to TRBJ1-6; 9 nucleotides line up with TRBD1. In germline, CDR1 is MGHDK, CDR2 SYGVNS. The V segment lost 6 bases and the J segment 9 bases; nucleotides outside the gene matches: 9. This CDR3 spans 15 amino acids. The DNA for the CDR3 is TGTGCCAGCAGGCTCCGGGACAGGGTTAGTTCACCCCTCCACTTT. Translated: CASRLRDRVSSPLHF.

This clonotype was recorded many times. The gene calls are TRBV29-1 and TRBJ2-5, with D hard to call. The CDR3 is made up of 13 amino acids. V was shortened by 0 bases and J by 6 bases, with 11 bases between the two germline ends. Germline V CDR1 and CDR2: SQVTM, ANQGSEA. The DNA of the CDR3 is TGCAGCGTTGAAGATCCCGGAAGACAGACCCAGTACTTC. Translating gives CSVEDPGRQTQYF.

A few counts support this clonotype. The chain carries TRBV2 and TRBJ1-2; D unclear. V lost 5 bases and J 8 bases, leaving 18 bases between the germline ends. In germline, CDR1 is SNHLY, CDR2 FYNNEI. The CDR3 loop spans 14 amino acids. CDR3 bases: TGTGCCAGCAGTTTATCTAGTGTGGACCGGGGCTACACCTTC. Encoded protein: CASSLSSVDRGYTF.

The chain links TRBV10-3 to TRBJ1-4; D is possibly TRBD1 (6 bases). Trimming removed 6 bases at V and 7 bases at J, with 18 bases between. This CDR3 is 15 amino acids long. The germline V gene has CDR1 ENHRY and CDR2 SYGVKD. The CDR3 spells CAISQVGGSSEKLFF. Here the CDR3 DNA reads TGTGCCATCAGCCAGGTGGGGGGCTCTAGTGAAAAACTGTTTTTT.

Turning to this clonotype: This may be a read error, as it is one base from a much larger clone. The chain uses TRBV29-1 and TRBJ2-5; 7 positions match TRBD1. The CDR3 covers 12 residues. The V and J ends lost 4 bases and 5 bases, in that order; junction bases with no gene match: 4. In germline, CDR1 is SQVTM, CDR2 ANQGSEA. The CDR3 is CSVGQGRETQYF. For the CDR3, the DNA is TGCAGCGTTGGACAGGGCCGGGAGACCCAGTACTTC.